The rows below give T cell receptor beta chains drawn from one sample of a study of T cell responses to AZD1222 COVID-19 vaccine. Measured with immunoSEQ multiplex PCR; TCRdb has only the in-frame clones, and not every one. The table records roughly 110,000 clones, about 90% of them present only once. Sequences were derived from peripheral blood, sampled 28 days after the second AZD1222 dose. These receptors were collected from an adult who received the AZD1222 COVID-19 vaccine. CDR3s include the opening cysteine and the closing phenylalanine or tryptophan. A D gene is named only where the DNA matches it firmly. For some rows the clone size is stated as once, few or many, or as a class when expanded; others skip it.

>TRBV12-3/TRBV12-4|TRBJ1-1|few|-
TGTGCCAGCAGTCTCAAGGGTAACACTGAAGCTTTCTTT
CASSLKGNTEAFF
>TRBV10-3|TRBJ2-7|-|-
TGTGCCATCAGTGCAATTTGGGCCCACGAGCAGTACTTC
CAISAIWAHEQYF
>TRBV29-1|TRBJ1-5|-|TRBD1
TGCAGCGTCAGGCCAGGGGGAAATCAGCCCCAGCATTTT
CSVRPGGNQPQHF
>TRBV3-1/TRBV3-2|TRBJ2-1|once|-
TGTGCCAGCTTGTCGGGGGGCTATGAGCAGTTCTTC
CASLSGGYEQFF
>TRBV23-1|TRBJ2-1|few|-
TGCGCCAGCAGTCTGTTCGGTGGGACCCACAATGAGCAGTTCTTC
CASSLFGGTHNEQFF
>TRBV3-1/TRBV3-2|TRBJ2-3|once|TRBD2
TGTGCCAGCAGCCAAGAAAGCGGGAGAAGCCCAGATACGCAGTATTTT
CASSQESGRSPDTQYF
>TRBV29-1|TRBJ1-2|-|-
TGCAGCGTTGAGGGGGGAAAGGGTCCATATGGCTACACCTTC
CSVEGGKGPYGYTF
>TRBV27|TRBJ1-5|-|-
TGTGCCAGCAGTTTGGATCACCTCAATCAGCCCCAGCATTTT
CASSLDHLNQPQHF
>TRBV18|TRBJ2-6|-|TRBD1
TGTGCCAGCTCACAGCTTCCGGGACAGGGGGTGAATATTAGATCTGGGGCCAACGTCCTGACTTTC
CASSQLPGQGVNIRSGANVLTF
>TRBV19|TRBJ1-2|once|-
TGTGCCAGTGCCCGGGACCTCTATGGCTACACCTTC
CASARDLYGYTF
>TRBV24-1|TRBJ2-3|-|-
TGTGCCACCAGTGATCCGTCTAGCGCCGCTGGCACAGATACGCAGTATTTT
CATSDPSSAAGTDTQYF
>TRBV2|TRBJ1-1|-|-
TGTGCCAGCACCCTGGCACCTATGAACACTGAAGCTTTCTTT
CASTLAPMNTEAFF
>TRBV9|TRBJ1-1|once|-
TGTGCCAGCAGCGTAGTTGTCAGGGTAGGTGACACTGAAGCTTTCTTT
CASSVVVRVGDTEAFF
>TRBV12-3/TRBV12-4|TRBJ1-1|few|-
TGTGCCAGCAGTTTGGGTTACACTGAAGCTTTCTTT
CASSLGYTEAFF
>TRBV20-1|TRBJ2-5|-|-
TGCAGTGCTATCGGTCAGGAGACCCAGTACTTC
CSAIGQETQYF
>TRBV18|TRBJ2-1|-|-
TGTGCCAGCTCAAGTTCGCGATACAATGAGCAGTTCTTC
CASSSSRYNEQFF
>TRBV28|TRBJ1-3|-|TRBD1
TGTGCCAGCAGTCCTGAGGCCGGGACAGGAGAAAACACCATATATTTT
CASSPEAGTGENTIYF
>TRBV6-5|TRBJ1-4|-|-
TGTGCCAGCAGTTACTTCTGGACACCCGAGGAACTGTTTTTT
CASSYFWTPEELFF
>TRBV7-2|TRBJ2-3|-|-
TGTGCCAGCAGCTTAGGAGGGCCAGGCGCCGATACGCAGTATTTT
CASSLGGPGADTQYF
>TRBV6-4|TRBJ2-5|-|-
TGTGCTCAGCACGACTATCGTATAGGGATTTTCGAAGAGACCCAGTACTTC
CAQHDYRIGIFEETQYF
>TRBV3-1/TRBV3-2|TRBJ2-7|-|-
TGTGCCAGCAGCTTGAACATAATTGGGGCCGAGCAGTACTTC
CASSLNIIGAEQYF
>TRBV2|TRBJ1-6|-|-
TGTGCCAGCACCGAAAGCCGGCATTCACCCCTCCACTTT
CASTESRHSPLHF
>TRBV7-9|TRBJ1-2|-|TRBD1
TGTGCCAGCAGCTTAGGGGGGACAGATGGCTACACCTTC
CASSLGGTDGYTF
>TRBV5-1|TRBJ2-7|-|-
TGCGCCAGCACCTCGACCACGGCTGGCCTTGGGGGAAGCTACGAGCAGTACTTC
CASTSTTAGLGGSYEQYF
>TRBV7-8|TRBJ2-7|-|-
TGTGCCAGCAGCCGACTTGGGGGTTACGAGCAGTACTTC
CASSRLGGYEQYF
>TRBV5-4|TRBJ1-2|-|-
TGTGCCAGCAGCTTGGACAGTAACTATGGCTACACCTTC
CASSLDSNYGYTF
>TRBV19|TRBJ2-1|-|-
TGTGCCAGTAGTATCCATTCCTCCTACAATGAGCAGTTCTTC
CASSIHSSYNEQFF
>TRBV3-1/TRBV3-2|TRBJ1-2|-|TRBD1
TGTGCCAGCAGCCTGTCCGGGACAGGGAACCTCTATGGCTACACCTTC
CASSLSGTGNLYGYTF
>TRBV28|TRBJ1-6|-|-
TGTGCCAGCAATGGGTTCGGGGGAAGCGGTTCACCCCTCCACTTT
CASNGFGGSGSPLHF
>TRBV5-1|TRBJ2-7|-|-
TGCGCCAGCAGCCTAGCCCCCGGGTCCCCGTCCTACGAGCAGTACTTC
CASSLAPGSPSYEQYF
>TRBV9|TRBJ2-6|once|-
TGTGCCAGCTCCAGAAGGGGAAGGGATGGGGCCAACGTCCTGACTTTC
CASSRRGRDGANVLTF
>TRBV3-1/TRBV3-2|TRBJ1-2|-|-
TGTGCCAGCAGCCAAGAGTCAGGCCAGTATGGCTACACCTTC
CASSQESGQYGYTF
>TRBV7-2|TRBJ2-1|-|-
TGTGCCAGCAGCCCCACCTCGACAGGATCCTTCTCCTACAATGAGCAGTTCTTC
CASSPTSTGSFSYNEQFF
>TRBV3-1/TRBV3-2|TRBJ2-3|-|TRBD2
TGTGCCAGCAGCCTCACTAGCGGCACAGATACGCAGTATTTT
CASSLTSGTDTQYF
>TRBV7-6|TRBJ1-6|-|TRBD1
TGTGCCAGCAGCTTAGGACAGGGGCCCTATAATTCACCCCTCCACTTT
CASSLGQGPYNSPLHF
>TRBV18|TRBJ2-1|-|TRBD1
TGTGCCAGCCGCCGGGACAGGGGTACCAATGAGCAGTTCTTC
CASRRDRGTNEQFF
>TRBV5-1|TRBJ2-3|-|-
TGCGCCAGCAGCTTGGAAGGGGGTGCGAGCACAGATACGCAGTATTTT
CASSLEGGASTDTQYF
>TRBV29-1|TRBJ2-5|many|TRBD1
TGCAGCGTCCGGGACAGGGAGTCGGAGGCCCAGTACTTC
CSVRDRESEAQYF
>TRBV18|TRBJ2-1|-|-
TGTGCCAGCGCCCCCGGCGGGGGCGATGAGCAGTTCTTC
CASAPGGGDEQFF
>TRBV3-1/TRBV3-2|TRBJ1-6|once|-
TGTGCCAGCACCAATAGGGTAGGAAATTCACCCCTCCACTTT
CASTNRVGNSPLHF
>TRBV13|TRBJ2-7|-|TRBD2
TGTGCCAGCAGCCACGGGACTAGCGGGGGCCCCCACGAGCAGTACTTC
CASSHGTSGGPHEQYF
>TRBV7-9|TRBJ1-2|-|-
TGTGCCAGCAGCCCCAGGTGGCCTCCGGAGGGCTACACCTTC
CASSPRWPPEGYTF
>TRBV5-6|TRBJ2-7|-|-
TGTGCCAGCAGCTTAGGCCCGAGGATATCCTACGAGCAGTACTTC
CASSLGPRISYEQYF
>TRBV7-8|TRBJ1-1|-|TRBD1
TGTGCCAGCAGCGCAGCCGGGACAGGGAGATTTATCGCTGAAGCTTTCTTT
CASSAAGTGRFIAEAFF
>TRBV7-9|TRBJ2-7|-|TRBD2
TGTGCCAGCAGCTCCCCGGGGAGGGCATCCGAGCAGTACTTC
CASSSPGRASEQYF
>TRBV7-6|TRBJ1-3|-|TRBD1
TGTGCCAGCAGCCTCGGACAGGACCCGGGGGGAAACACCATATATTTT
CASSLGQDPGGNTIYF
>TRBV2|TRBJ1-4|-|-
TGTGCCAGCAGTGACTCTGGGCCTAATGAAAAACTGTTTTTT
CASSDSGPNEKLFF
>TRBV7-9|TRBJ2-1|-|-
TGTGCCAGCAGCTTTTTGGGGACCGAGGGCAATGAGCAGTTCTTC
CASSFLGTEGNEQFF
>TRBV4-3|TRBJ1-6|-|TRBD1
TGCGCCAGCAGCTTAGACAGGGACTCACCCCTCCACTTT
CASSLDRDSPLHF
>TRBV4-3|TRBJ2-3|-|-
TGCGCCAGCAGCCAAGGAACAGCTAGCACAGATACGCAGTATTTT
CASSQGTASTDTQYF
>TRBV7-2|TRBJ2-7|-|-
TGTGCCAGCAGCTTACTCAGAATGAGCGAGCAGTACTTC
CASSLLRMSEQYF
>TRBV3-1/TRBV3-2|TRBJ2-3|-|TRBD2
TGTGCCAGCAGCCGCCGGACTAGCGGGGATAGAGATACGCAGTATTTT
CASSRRTSGDRDTQYF
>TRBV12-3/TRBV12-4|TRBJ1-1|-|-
TGTGCCAGCAGTCCCCCGGGGGGTGAAGCTTTCTTT
CASSPPGGEAFF
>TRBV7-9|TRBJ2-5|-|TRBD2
TGTGCCAGCAGCTTGGGACTAGCGGGAGAGACCCAGTACTTC
CASSLGLAGETQYF
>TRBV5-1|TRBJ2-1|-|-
TGCGCCAGCGTCTCGGGGTCGAGCTCCTACAATGAGCAGTTCTTC
CASVSGSSSYNEQFF
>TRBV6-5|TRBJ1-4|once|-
TGTGCCAGCAGTTCCACCGGTTTGAATGAAAAACTGTTTTTT
CASSSTGLNEKLFF
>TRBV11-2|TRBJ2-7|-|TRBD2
TGTGCCAGCAGCGGGGGACTAGCGGGAGGCGCCTACGAGCAGTACTTC
CASSGGLAGGAYEQYF
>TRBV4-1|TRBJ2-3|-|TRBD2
TGCGCCAGCAGCCAACGGACTAGCGGCACAGATACGCAGTATTTT
CASSQRTSGTDTQYF
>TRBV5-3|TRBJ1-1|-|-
TGTGCCAGAAGCTTTAGTGCCCCGGGAGAAACTGAAGCTTTCTTT
CARSFSAPGETEAFF
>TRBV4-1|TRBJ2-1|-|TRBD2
TGCGCCAGCAGCCAAACTAGCGGGGGCGTCTATGAGCAGTTCTTC
CASSQTSGGVYEQFF